What follows are 5 T cell receptor beta chains derived from one specimen sequenced in a study of CD8+CD57+ T cells in acquired aplastic anemia. Genomic DNA constituted the template upon which TCR beta VDJ and CDR3 profiling was performed. One entry per CDR3 protein results from TCRdb running MiXCR on the reads. The sample yields a few hundred thousand distinct CDR3 sequences, 55% to 60% seen once. Input material: sorted CD4+, CD8+, or CD8+CD57+ T cells (not recorded which) from PBMCs. These receptors originate from a human donor with severe aplastic anemia or a healthy control (not recorded which).

The rearrangement uses TRBV5-6 and TRBJ2-5; TRBD2 matches 7 bases. The V segment lost 6 bases and the J segment 3 bases; nucleotides outside the gene matches: 2. This CDR3 is built from 12 residues. Germline loops: CDR1 SGHDT, CDR2 YYEEEE. CDR3 region: CASNGGKETQYF. The DNA for the CDR3 is TGTGCCAGCAACGGGGGGAAAGAGACCCAGTACTTC.

This clonotype came up many times. The chain combines TRBV20-1 with TRBJ1-4; TRBD1 agrees at 9 bases. The CDR3 loop spans 17 amino acids. Germline assignment: CDR1 DFQATT and CDR2 SNEGSKA (reference sequence). The V gene end was trimmed by 5 bases and the J gene end by 0 bases; junction bases not matched to a gene: 10. The CDR3 nucleotides read TGCAGTGCTCCTTCCGGGACAGGGATTCCAACTAATGAAAAACTGTTTTTT. This codes for CSAPSGTGIPTNEKLFF.

This chain links TRBV5-5 with TRBJ1-2, with TRBD1 matching over 9 bases. Germline values: CDR1 SGHKS, CDR2 YYEKEE (reference sequence). This CDR3 is built from 14 residues. V lost 4 bases and J lost 4; bases outside the gene matches: 5. CDR3: CASSPRQGGYGYTF. CDR3 DNA: TGTGCCAGCAGCCCGCGACAGGGGGGCTATGGCTACACCTTC.

The table lists this clonotype with many counts. The chain is built from TRBV11-1 and TRBJ2-1; 8 bases match TRBD2. J was trimmed by 8 bases and V by 5 bases; bases with no gene match: 11. The CDR3 is 15 residues long. CDR1 SGHAT and CDR2 FQDESV come from the germline V gene (reference sequence). In DNA form, the CDR3 reads TGTGCCAGCAGCCGTACTATAGCGGGGACCTATGAGCAGTTCTTC. The encoded protein is CASSRTIAGTYEQFF.

The chain uses TRBV7-2 and TRBJ2-1; 15 bases match TRBD2. The CDR3 runs 16 residues. The germline V gene has CDR1 SGHTA and CDR2 FQGNSA. V was clipped by 5 bases and J by 6 bases; unmatched bases: 5. CDR3 nucleotide sequence: TGTGCCAGCAGCCAGGGACTAGCGGGGGGACCCAATGAGCAGTTCTTC. Protein sequence: CASSQGLAGGPNEQFF.